This TCR beta chain stems from a study of shared clonotypes between healthy human individuals (TCRdb year 2020). Background on the whole study: A couple of women and three men aged 18 to 49 years were included in the cohort. Per donor, three plates each were used for CD4 naive and CD4 memory, two for CD8 naive, and one for CD8 memory. To estimate repertoire size and how much clonotypes are shared between individuals, the study performed deep sequencing of blood TCR repertoires from a handful of healthy adults. Different laboratories and diverse techniques were used to prepare libraries and sequence TCR repertoires, to increase sequencing depth and limit assay-specific biases. Each donor's leukapheresis produced roughly between roughly 0.85 and 9.5 billion PBMCs. General study outcomes and caveats: Based on pairwise subsampling, the degree of clonotype sharing among donors was expected to be affected by sequencing depth. Incomplete sequencing was indicated by rarefaction of sorted-subset datasets, despite the large sequencing depth. Across several donors, roughly 5.4% of naive CD4, 3.5% of naive CD8, roughly 2.3% of memory CD4, and approximately 0.42% of memory CD8 clonotypes were shared. Sampling was limited to blood, and TCR repertoires in tissue likely differ from TCR repertoires in blood. Naive subsets generally had larger estimated clonotype richness than memory subsets. Because the study included a small number of donors, the genetic and exposure-history diversity represented was limited. Compared with non-shared clonotypes, the clonotypes found in all four sorted-subset donors had higher generation probabilities.

The CDR3 covers 13 residues, taking in both the cysteine and the phenylalanine. Left in the record is the CDR3 DNA by itself, 39 bases read in frame from the first base. In the case of this clone: Which antigen it targets is not known. The record has no base qualities; no much larger clone is one base away.

Healthy HIV-negative adults with no recently reported acute infections or vaccinations were included as donors. Every donor was a Caucasian adult living in Nashville, Tennessee, USA. CD4+ T cells were enriched by magnetic negative selection; naive cells were then positively selected on CD45RA, and the negative fraction formed the memory subset. Blood was collected by leukapheresis, and PBMCs were isolated by Ficoll-Histopaque density gradient centrifugation and then cryopreserved in liquid nitrogen vapor phase. Purity and quantity of every magnetically sorted T cell population were checked by analytical flow cytometry. Genomic DNA was isolated from each sorted fraction and quantified by UV absorbance on a Nanodrop 2000c. Using the deep immunoSEQ assay, TCR CDR3 regions were amplified from genomic DNA by multiplex PCR. Extracted genomic DNA from each cell subset was distributed evenly across all wells of several immunoSEQ 96-well plates, and each plate was treated as a replicate. For sorted subsets, approximately 200 ng of genomic DNA, equivalent to roughly 30,000 T cell genomes, went into each replicate PCR. Purified libraries were measured with a Qubit 3.0 fluorometer, size-checked on a Bioanalyzer 2100, and measured again with the KAPA Library Quantification kit. Every immunoSEQ 96-well plate was sequenced on a separate single-read 150-cycle Illumina NextSeq 550 flow cell. As for how the authors treated the data: Because the immunoSEQ output held only junctional sequences and lacked quality scores, the filtering could not match the filtering applied to full-length reads. Sequences were annotated with PyIR, a Python wrapper for IgBLAST v1.9, using IMGT germline references to assign V/J genes and CDR3. Any read was removed if the V/J assignment was weak (E-value above 1e-6), the CDR3 was missing, or the read contained stop codons, out-of-frame junctions, or ambiguous translated residues. V3J clonotypes were defined as sequences sharing an identical inferred V gene, J gene, and CDR3 amino acid sequence. To compute the percentage overlap between repertoires, the number of shared unique clonotypes was divided by the size of the smaller repertoire. RTK rarefaction, the Chao1 estimator, and Recon v2.1 estimates of unobserved clonotypes were used to assess repertoire richness. Generation probabilities for all TCRbeta clonotypes obtained by the gDNA method from a handful of donors were computed using OLGA. In TCRdb, the immuneACCESS table is reduced to in-frame sequences with V and J assigned. These tables do not hold every clone; where another copy was compared, an unresolved V gene accounts for under half, and the others remain unexplained. That table furnishes V, J and clone size, whereas the DNA furnished D and trimming. The sample data list some 2,400,000 clones, and approximately 94% of these were observed just once. The ten largest account for roughly 0.13% of the sample.

The sequencing input was naive CD4+ T cells sorted from blood. Explained via the paper, the cell subset or site label denotes: CD45RA+ positively selected. The sequence was obtained from a man in his late teens or twenties in good health. The chain employs TRBV21-1 and TRBJ2-7. TRBV21-1 is a documented pseudogene. The sequenced DNA: TGTGCCAGCACGCTGGGACCGCTCTACGAGCAGTACTTC. It specifies CASTLGPLYEQYF.